Presented here are 3 T cell receptor beta chains from one specimen sequenced in a study of T-cell memory formation after mild COVID-19. TCRdb reprocessed the 5' RACE reads via MiXCR and lists one record per CDR3 protein. The table shows 400,000 or so distinct CDR3 sequences, with about 19% occurring only once. The sequenced sample consisted of PBMCs or a T cell subset sorted from them (not recorded which). The receptors were gathered from an adult woman who had mild COVID-19 (a few samples of this study predate the infection). Cell type and time point are not known.

This clonotype was observed a handful of times. This rearrangement joins TRBV6-5 to TRBJ2-3; no definite D call. V was cut by 7 bases and J by 0 bases, with 14 bases left in between. This CDR3 has 15 amino acids. Germline V gene data show CDR1 as MNHEY and CDR2 as SVGAGI. CDR3 amino acids: CASNRFATSTDTQYF. In DNA form, the CDR3 reads TGTGCCAGCAATCGCTTCGCCACTAGCACAGATACGCAGTATTTT.

This clonotype was observed a few times. The chain is built from TRBV20-1 and TRBJ2-7, with D perhaps being TRBD1 or TRBD2 (5 bases each). The germline V and J ends were trimmed by 0 bases and 6 bases, with 15 bases remaining between them. Germline V lookup: CDR1 DFQATT, CDR2 SNEGSKA (reference sequence). The CDR3 length is 14 residues. The CDR3 DNA is TGCAGTGCTAGAGATTCGGGGCCCCGTTCCGAGCAGTACTTC. As protein: CSARDSGPRSEQYF.

This rearrangement joins TRBV5-6 to TRBJ1-2; D gene unclear. This CDR3 is built from 12 residues. V lost 1 base and J lost 7, with 8 bases in between. Germline assignment: CDR1 SGHDT and CDR2 YYEEEE. DNA of the CDR3: TGTGCCAGCAGCTTGTATCCTGGTGGCTACACCTTC. Its translation is CASSLYPGGYTF.